This paragraph reports one TCR beta chain. Per the original methods: How many nucleated cells were present was estimated from reference gene primer amplification. The assay was immunoSEQ multiplex PCR, and TCRdb's table has in-frame clones only and misses some. The V and J calls and clone size are taken from that table; D and trimming were inferred from the DNA. The table lists some 78,000 clones, roughly 84% of them singletons, with 3.5% in the top ten. The sample belongs to a study of blood T cell repertoires in COVID-19. Whole-study context: Acute and convalescent COVID-19 samples came from the United States, Italy and Spain. Nucleic acid was either cDNA or gDNA, and it came from T cells, B-cell-depleted T cells, or PBMCs.

V lost 2 bases to trimming and J lost 0 bases, with 11 bases between them. Germline values: CDR1 MNHEY, CDR2 SMNVEV (reference sequence). CDR3 size: 16 residues. The V gene is TRBV27, the J gene TRBJ2-1, with a weak D call TRBD2 (5 bases). The sample was peripheral blood. This sequence originates from a man aged 50 or older with acute or convalescent COVID-19. CDR3 region: CASSLQAGSSYNEQFF. CDR3 nucleotide sequence: TGTGCCAGCAGTTTACAGGCTGGGAGCTCCTACAATGAGCAGTTCTTC.